One T cell receptor (beta chain) is described in this entry. The antigen remains undetermined. The source of the sample is a study of human T cells and chemical hapten exposure. For the study at large: Investigators sensitized around 2 cm by around 2 cm of upper inner arm skin with 2% DPC. Notes on the study in general: Clustering by CDR3 similarity yielded significantly more large clusters from expanded TCRs than controls.

V shed 4 bases, J shed 5 bases, and the junction held 13 bases outside the gene matches. CDR1 and CDR2 (germline): MNHEY, SVGAGI. The CDR3 is 17 amino acids. Specified time point: patch test 3, about 24 weeks after DPC sensitization. Sample treatment: therapeutic diphenylcyclopropenone sensitization with weekly scalp DPC. One entry per CDR3 protein results from TCRdb running MiXCR on the RACE reads. The table shows about 90,000 distinct CDR3 sequences, with under 13% occurring only once. The sample was whole blood, taken in connection with sensitization to the hapten diphenylcyclopropenone (DPC). The rearrangement links TRBV6-5 to TRBJ2-3; 9 positions agree with TRBD1. This TCR came from a woman in her 30s with alopecia areata. Some clones in this sample may be carry-over from other donors' samples. For the CDR3, the DNA is TGTGCCAGCAGTTCCCCGAAGGGACAGGGATATCGAGATACGCAGTATTTT. Translated, it gives CASSSPKGQGYRDTQYF.